The 4 T cell receptor beta chains listed next were all sequenced from one sample in a study of memory B cells and T cells in multiple sclerosis. TCRdb's copy holds only in-frame clones and misses some; the assay was immunoSEQ multiplex PCR. The profile shows about 7,600 clones, roughly 53% of them singletons. What was sequenced was memory (CD45RO+) CD8+ T cells from blood. The receptors stem from a human donor with multiple sclerosis.

Concerning this clone itself: This sample also contains other DNA sequences that code for the same CDR3. The chain joins TRBV9 to TRBJ2-3; 12 bases map to TRBD2. The ends lost 0 bases at V and 4 bases at J; junction bases unmatched: 9. Germline CDR1 and CDR2: SGDLS and YYNGEE. This CDR3 has 18 amino acids. The CDR3: CASSVEGASGGDSDTQYF. CDR3 DNA sequence: TGTGCCAGCAGCGTAGAAGGGGCTAGCGGGGGGGACTCAGATACGCAGTATTTT.

V usage is TRBV5-1 and J usage is TRBJ2-7, with 7 nucleotides matching TRBD2. Losses at the gene ends were 3 bases for V and 2 bases for J; bases not matched to a gene: 5. This CDR3 has 14 amino acids. CDR1 SGHRS and CDR2 YFSETQ come from the germline V gene. DNA for the CDR3: TGCGCCAGCAGCTCTGGACTAGTTGCCTACGAGCAGTACTTC. This sequence encodes CASSSGLVAYEQYF.

V is TRBV6-4 and J is TRBJ2-1; 11 bases line up with TRBD2. The germline V gene encodes CDR1 MRHNA and CDR2 SNTAGT. The CDR3 totals 15 residues. Trimming took 6 bases from V and 4 from J; bases not matched to a gene: 5. The CDR3 coding sequence is TGTGCCAGCAGCCCGACTAGCGGGGAGTACAATGAGCAGTTCTTC. The encoded protein is CASSPTSGEYNEQFF.

The rearrangement uses TRBV27 and TRBJ1-2; TRBD1 agrees at 7 bases. This CDR3 comprises 13 residues. Trimming cost V 2 bases and J 4 bases; bases outside gene matches: 1. Germline V gives CDR1 MNHEY, CDR2 SMNVEV (reference sequence). Here the CDR3 reads CASSLGTAYGYTF. The CDR3 DNA sequence: TGTGCCAGCAGTTTAGGGACAGCCTATGGCTACACCTTC.